The 32 T cell receptor beta chains reported below all come from one sample, sequenced in a study of cytomegalovirus exposure and HLA in healthy donors. PCR involved 60 Vbeta and 13 Jbeta primers. Here immunoSEQ multiplex PCR was the method, and the copy in TCRdb shows in-frame clones only, minus some. The sample holds 100,000 to 150,000 clones, roughly 68% seen once. The sample consisted of PBMCs. The receptors were gathered from a woman in her forties or fifties in good health and CMV-seropositive.

The V gene is TRBV5-1, the J gene TRBJ1-5; TRBD1 might be the D (5 bases). This CDR3 is built from 15 residues. The V end lost 1 base, the J end lost 6 bases, and 14 bases lay between the germline ends. Germline-derived CDR1 and CDR2 are SGHRS and YFSETQ. CDR3 region: CASSLSGSGGQPQHF. The CDR3 DNA reads as TGCGCCAGCAGCTTGTCAGGGTCGGGTGGTCAGCCCCAGCATTTT.

V and J are TRBV7-9 and TRBJ1-3; TRBD1 aligns across 8 bases. The CDR3 totals 15 residues. Germline values: CDR1 SEHNR, CDR2 FQNEAQ (reference sequence). The junction had 7 bases not matched to a gene; V was cut back by 5 bases and J by 4 bases. The CDR3 DNA reads TGTGCCAGCAGCCCAGGGACAGGCGTGGGAAACACCATATATTTT. This translates into CASSPGTGVGNTIYF.

This rearrangement joins TRBV5-4 to TRBJ2-2, with TRBD2 matching over 9 bases. V lost 5 bases, J lost 7 bases, and 9 bases stayed unmatched. Germline assignment: CDR1 SGHNT and CDR2 YYREEE (reference sequence). There are 15 residues in the CDR3. The CDR3 nucleotides are TGTGCCAGCAGGGTGGTTAGCGGGGGTAGCGGGGAGCTGTTTTTT. The encoded protein is CASRVVSGGSGELFF.

This clone has just one count. V is TRBV4-3 and J is TRBJ1-5, with a tentative D call TRBD1 (6 bases). The germline gives CDR1 LGHNA, CDR2 YSLEER. This CDR3 has 13 amino acids. V lost 1 base, J lost 6 bases, and 7 bases lay in between. CDR3 coding DNA: TGCGCCAGCAGCCAAGGAGGGGGTCAGCCCCAGCATTTT. This translates into CASSQGGGQPQHF.

The chain carries TRBV7-9 and TRBJ2-5, with 10 bases identical to TRBD2. Per germline, CDR1 SEHNR and CDR2 FQNEAQ (reference sequence). Trimming took 1 base from V and 5 from J; bases not matched to a gene: 4. The CDR3 covers 15 residues. CDR3 protein: CASSLVLAGDETQYF. The CDR3 DNA sequence: TGTGCCAGCAGCTTAGTCCTAGCGGGGGACGAGACCCAGTACTTC.

The V and J genes are TRBV28 and TRBJ2-3; 7 bases line up with TRBD1. CDR3 size: 16 residues. The ends lost 4 bases at V and 0 bases at J; junction bases unmatched: 7. From germline, CDR1 is MDHEN and CDR2 SYDVKM. The CDR3 DNA reads as TGTGCCAGCAGTTCCGGGACAGCAGCTAGCACAGATACGCAGTATTTT. Translated: CASSSGTAASTDTQYF.

This chain connects TRBV5-1 to TRBJ1-6, with a possible D match to TRBD1 (5 bases). The germline V gene encodes CDR1 SGHRS and CDR2 YFSETQ. CDR3 size: 16 residues. V was cut by 4 bases and J by 6 bases, with 17 bases left in between. CDR3 sequence reads: CASSQAGPNSNSPLHF. CDR3 bases: TGCGCCAGCAGCCAAGCGGGACCGAACTCTAATTCACCCCTCCACTTT.

This sequence joins TRBV29-1 and TRBJ2-5; TRBD1 might be the D (5 bases). The end of the DNA aligns better with TRBJ2-7, so the J call may be wrong. The CDR3 covers 12 residues. The germline gives CDR1 SQVTM, CDR2 ANQGSEA. For the CDR3, the DNA is TGCAGCGTTGAAGAAGGGGCCAGCGAGCAGTACTTC. It encodes CSVEEGASEQYF.

V and J are TRBV28 and TRBJ1-2; maybe TRBD1 (5 bases). The ends were cut back, 5 bases at V and 7 bases at J, with 14 bases in the middle. The CDR3 extends over 13 amino acids. From germline, CDR1 is MDHEN and CDR2 SYDVKM. CDR3 loop: CASSTDSEGGYTF. CDR3 DNA sequence: TGTGCCAGCAGTACCGACAGCGAAGGTGGCTACACCTTC.

In its sample, this clone was seen once. The V gene is TRBV10-1, the J gene TRBJ1-1, with D hard to call. V lost 3 bases and J lost 1, with 6 bases in between. Germline CDR1 and CDR2: WNHNN and SYGVQD (reference sequence). The CDR3 is 13 amino acids. CDR3 residues: CASSEQPNTEAFF. DNA for the CDR3: TGCGCCAGCAGTGAACAGCCGAACACTGAAGCTTTCTTT.

This clone was seen just once. The chain has TRBV6-5 and TRBJ2-4; 8 nucleotides align to TRBD1. CDR3 length: 15 amino acids. Germline values: CDR1 MNHEY, CDR2 SVGAGI. J gave up 7 bases and V 6 bases, and 11 bases lay outside the gene matches. CDR3 coding DNA: TGTGCCAGCAGGACCTACAGGGGGACCGGTAACATTCAGTACTTC. Residues: CASRTYRGTGNIQYF.

As regards this clone: A junction boundary mismatches the germline segment, possibly from a read error. The chain combines TRBV7-9 with TRBJ1-2, with 9 bases lining up with TRBD1. The CDR3 covers 15 residues. Germline V gene data show CDR1 as SEHNR and CDR2 as FQNEAQ (reference sequence). CDR3 region: CSSSATGGGSYGYTF. CDR3 bases: TGTTCCAGCAGCGCAACAGGGGGCGGAAGCTATGGCTACACCTTC.

This clone showed up just a few times. The chain is built from TRBV5-6 and TRBJ1-1; 8 bases are a match to TRBD1. CDR1 and CDR2 from the germline V gene are SGHDT and YYEEEE. After removal of 2 bases from V and 9 bases from J, the junction contained 12 bases not matched to a gene. The CDR3 is 15 residues long. The CDR3 is CASSFRRGQGLQAFF. The CDR3, as DNA: TGTGCCAGCAGCTTCAGGAGAGGACAGGGACTACAAGCTTTCTTT.

This chain joins TRBV6-1 and TRBJ1-6; TRBD1 might be the D (5 bases). The ends were cut back, 7 bases at V and 6 bases at J, with 16 bases in the middle. CDR1 and CDR2 (germline): MNHNS, SASEGT. The CDR3 is made up of 15 amino acids. The CDR3 bases are TGTGCCAGCAAGTGGATTTGGGGGGGTAATTCACCCCTCCACTTT. This translates into CASKWIWGGNSPLHF.

This clone was found once. V is TRBV18 and J is TRBJ1-6; 7 nucleotides align to TRBD1. This CDR3 region has 17 residues. Germline lookup yields CDR1 KGHSH and CDR2 LQKENI. V lost 4 bases and J lost 0; bases outside the gene matches: 6. The CDR3 nucleotides read TGTGCCAGCTCACAATCGGACAGGAGCTCCTATAATTCACCCCTCCACTTT. The encoded protein is CASSQSDRSSYNSPLHF.

The chain recombines TRBV9 with TRBJ1-6; perhaps TRBD1 as D (6 bases). This CDR3 has 15 amino acids. CDR1 is SGDLS, CDR2 YYNGEE, per germline. Trimming took off 0 bases at V and 11 bases at J, with 15 bases between the two ends. CDR3 sequence: CASSVGPGQITPLHF. CDR3 coding DNA: TGTGCCAGCAGCGTAGGTCCGGGACAAATAACACCCCTCCACTTT.

The chain joins TRBV7-3 to TRBJ2-2; TRBD2 matches 10 bases. The germline V gene has CDR1 SGHTA and CDR2 FQGTGA. V lost 5 bases, J lost 1 base, and 1 base stayed unmatched. The CDR3 spans 15 residues. The CDR3 reads CASSRTSGNTGELFF. The CDR3 nucleotides read TGTGCCAGCAGCCGGACTAGCGGGAACACCGGGGAGCTGTTTTTT.

This chain links TRBV18 with TRBJ2-7; D unclear. Trimming pared 4 bases from V and 0 bases from J, leaving 7 bases between. Germline loops: CDR1 KGHSH, CDR2 LQKENI. This CDR3 region has 13 residues. The CDR3: CASSQTSSYEQYF. CDR3 DNA sequence: TGTGCCAGCTCACAGACATCCTCCTACGAGCAGTACTTC.

This sequence joins TRBV19 and TRBJ1-6, with D unresolved. Trimming removed 6 bases from V and 9 bases from J, with 12 bases in between. This CDR3 has 13 residues. Germline V gene lookup returns CDR1 LNHDA and CDR2 SQIVND (reference sequence). The CDR3 nucleotides are TGTGCCAGTAGCGACACGGTTGGTTCACCCCTCCACTTT. This gives the protein CASSDTVGSPLHF.

The V gene is TRBV7-2, the J gene TRBJ2-5, with a possible D match to TRBD1 (6 bases). V gave up 0 bases and J gave up 5 bases, with 10 bases separating them. Germline CDR1 reads SGHTA; CDR2 reads FQGNSA. The CDR3 spans 14 residues. CDR3: CASSLAYRDETQYF. DNA for the CDR3: TGTGCCAGCAGCTTAGCGTACAGGGATGAGACCCAGTACTTC.

This clone was picked up a small number of times. The genes are TRBV7-2 and TRBJ2-5; weak D call: TRBD2 (6 bases). Trimming removed 4 bases at V and 5 bases at J, with 14 bases between. CDR1 is SGHTA and CDR2 is FQGNSA in the germline V gene. The CDR3 length is 14 residues. CDR3 sequence: CASSYQGGVETQYF. The DNA of the CDR3 is TGTGCCAGCAGCTACCAAGGCGGGGTGGAGACCCAGTACTTC.

The CDR3 loop is CASSQDLGTQAVQYF. CDR3 DNA sequence: TGTGCCAGCAGCCAAGATCTGGGGACACAGGCCGTGCAGTACTTC. V and J are TRBV4-2 and TRBJ2-7; maybe TRBD1 (6 bases). This CDR3 spans 15 amino acids. Per germline, CDR1 LGHNA and CDR2 YNFKEQ. V lost 0 bases, J lost 9 bases, and 18 bases lay in between.

The chain has TRBV29-1 and TRBJ1-1, with D unclear. The CDR3 loop spans 14 amino acids. Trimming took 0 bases from V and 4 from J, leaving 12 bases between them. CDR1 is SQVTM, CDR2 ANQGSEA, per germline. The CDR3 nucleotides read TGCAGCGTTGAAGATCCGGGGATCATCACTGAAGCTTTCTTT. Residues: CSVEDPGIITEAFF.

CDR3 coding DNA: TGCGCCAGCAGCCCCGAGCCGGGACAGGCCACCTACGAGCAGTACTTC. Its protein is CASSPEPGQATYEQYF. This chain connects TRBV4-1 to TRBJ2-7, with 8 bases that match TRBD1. The CDR3 has 16 amino acids. Germline V gene sequence: CDR1 MGHRA, CDR2 YSYEKL. The V gene end was trimmed by 4 bases and the J gene end by 2 bases; junction bases not matched to a gene: 10.

The chain is built from TRBV7-2 and TRBJ2-7; TRBD2 aligns across 8 bases. V shed 6 bases and J 4 bases; nucleotides not matched to a gene: 8. This CDR3 is built from 14 residues. The germline CDR1 and CDR2 sequences are SGHTA and FQGNSA. The CDR3 reads CASSFGGGNYEQYF. CDR3 bases: TGTGCCAGCAGTTTCGGCGGGGGGAATTACGAGCAGTACTTC.

The chain carries TRBV6-5 and TRBJ1-3; D is possibly TRBD1 (5 bases). Per the germline V gene, CDR1 is MNHEY and CDR2 is SVGAGI. The CDR3 covers 14 residues. Trimming cost V 10 bases and J 2 bases, with 15 bases left between them. The CDR3 loop reads CATLLSGTGNTIYF. DNA of the CDR3: TGTGCCACCCTTCTTTCAGGGACTGGAAACACCATATATTTT.

The V call is TRBV15, the J call TRBJ1-5; 8 bases fit TRBD1. V shed 0 bases, J shed 5 bases, and the junction held 3 bases outside the gene matches. Germline V lookup: CDR1 LNHNV, CDR2 YYDKDF (reference sequence). The CDR3 spans 15 residues. This CDR3 is CATSRDGQGYQPQHF. CDR3 sequence (DNA): TGTGCCACCAGCAGAGACGGACAGGGTTATCAGCCCCAGCATTTT.

This clone was counted only a few times. The J gene is TRBJ2-7, the V gene TRBV27; D remains ambiguous. This CDR3 has 11 amino acids. Trimming removed 4 bases at V and 4 bases at J, with 5 bases between. CDR1 is MNHEY, CDR2 SMNVEV, per germline (reference sequence). CDR3 DNA sequence: TGTGCCAGCAGTTCGCGGTACGAGCAGTACTTC. Amino acid sequence: CASSSRYEQYF.

The chain couples TRBV2 to TRBJ2-3; 10 bases map to TRBD2. The CDR3 contains 16 residues. J gave up 2 bases and V 6 bases, and 8 bases lay outside the gene matches. CDR1 is SNHLY and CDR2 is FYNNEI in the germline V gene. The CDR3 sequence: CASSYRTSGPTDTQYF. CDR3 nucleotide sequence: TGTGCCAGCAGCTACCGGACTAGCGGCCCCACAGATACGCAGTATTTT.

The V and J genes are TRBV13 and TRBJ1-4, with 8 bases identical to TRBD1. The CDR3 totals 15 residues. V lost 5 bases and J lost 7; bases outside the gene matches: 9. Germline V CDR1 and CDR2: PRHDT, FYEKMQ (reference sequence). This CDR3 is CASSKDRGGFEKLFF. In DNA, the CDR3 is TGTGCCAGCAGCAAAGACAGGGGAGGTTTTGAAAAACTGTTTTTT.

The chain links TRBV6-1 to TRBJ1-6, with a possible D match to TRBD1 (5 bases). The CDR3 sequence is 14 residues long. CDR1 MNHNS and CDR2 SASEGT come from the germline V gene. V dropped 6 bases and J dropped 3 bases, with 9 bases sitting between them. CDR3 nucleotides: TGTGCCAGCAGCTGGGACTTCTATAATTCACCCCTCCACTTT. It is translated as CASSWDFYNSPLHF.

The rearrangement links TRBV28 to TRBJ2-6; TRBD1 matches at 7 bases. The junction had 10 bases not matched to a gene; V was cut back by 6 bases and J by 2 bases. CDR1 MDHEN and CDR2 SYDVKM come from the germline V gene. The CDR3 extends over 17 amino acids. This CDR3 is CASRWAGGRTGANVLTF. The CDR3 region has the DNA TGTGCCAGCAGGTGGGCAGGGGGTAGGACTGGGGCCAACGTCCTGACTTTC.